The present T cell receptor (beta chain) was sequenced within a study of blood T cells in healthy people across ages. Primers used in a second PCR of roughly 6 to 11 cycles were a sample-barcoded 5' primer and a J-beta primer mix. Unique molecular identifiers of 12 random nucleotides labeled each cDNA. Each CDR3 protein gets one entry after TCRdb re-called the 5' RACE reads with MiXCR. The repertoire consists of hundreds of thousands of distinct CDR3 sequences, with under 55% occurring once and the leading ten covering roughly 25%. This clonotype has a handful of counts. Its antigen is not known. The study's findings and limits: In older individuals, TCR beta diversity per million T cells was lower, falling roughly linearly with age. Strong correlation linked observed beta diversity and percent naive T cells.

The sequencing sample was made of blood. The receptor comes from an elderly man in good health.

CDR3 loop: CSARRGSATYEQYF. CDR3 sequence (DNA): TGCAGTGCAAGACGGGGTTCAGCTACCTACGAGCAGTACTTC. This rearrangement joins TRBV20-1 to TRBJ2-7; weak D call: TRBD2 (5 bases). Per the germline V gene, CDR1 is DFQATT and CDR2 is SNEGSKA (reference sequence). V lost 6 bases and J lost 2, with 17 bases in between. The CDR3 consists of 14 residues.